This T cell receptor (beta chain) was sequenced in a study of T cell responses to AZD1222 COVID-19 vaccine. Broader study findings: Reports indicate that nearly half of spike-specific TCRs are directed at unmutated variant regions.

Remarks on this clone: The antigen remains undetermined.

CDR1 is LGHNA and CDR2 is YSLEER in the germline V gene. This CDR3 has 17 amino acids. Trimming shortened V by 0 bases and J by 4 bases, and 18 bases separated the two germline ends. Recipients boosted at about 4 weeks or about 12 weeks are pooled. Method: immunoSEQ multiplex PCR; TCRdb's copy keeps in-frame clones and lacks some. The sample includes around 140,000 clones, 80% to 95% of them seen just once. This sequence was found in an adult who received the AZD1222 COVID-19 vaccine. The sequencing here drew on peripheral blood, taken 28 days after the second AZD1222 dose. The rearrangement joins TRBV4-3 to TRBJ2-5; either TRBD1 or TRBD2 may fit D (5 bases each). The CDR3, as DNA: TGCGCCAGCAGCCAAGATTTCGACAAACGGGGCGGAGAGACCCAGTACTTC. Its translation is CASSQDFDKRGGETQYF.